This T cell receptor (beta chain) was identified in a study of T cells after yellow fever vaccination. TCRdb processed the 5' RACE reads anew with MiXCR; each CDR3 protein has one entry. The data hold around 340,000 distinct CDR3 sequences, with 8.5% to 9% observed a single time. Germline V gene lookup returns CDR1 DFQATT and CDR2 SNEGSKA (reference sequence). The length of the CDR3 is 15 residues. Trimming took 3 bases from V and 5 from J, leaving 19 bases between them. This clonotype showed up just a few times. The sequence was obtained from a man younger than 30 who received the YFV17D yellow fever vaccine. The V call is TRBV20-1, the J call TRBJ2-5; a possible D gene is TRBD2 (5 bases). The source was PBMCs, collected on the day of the first yellow fever vaccination. CDR3 protein: CSARLPPRRGETQYF. The CDR3 bases are TGCAGTGCTAGGTTACCCCCAAGAAGAGGGGAGACCCAGTACTTC.